The entry below describes one T cell receptor (beta chain). The data were taken from a study of human T cells and chemical hapten exposure. About the study: Slight volume differences across pooled libraries mainly accounted for varying per-sample TCR yields.

Using its own MiXCR run on the RACE reads, TCRdb lists one record per CDR3 protein. The sample lists around 130,000 distinct CDR3 sequences; roughly 9.5% were seen once. The junction had 6 bases not matched to a gene; V was cut back by 7 bases and J by 3 bases. The CDR3 sequence is 13 residues long. Germline V gives CDR1 SNHLY, CDR2 FYNNEI. Regarding time point: healthy volunteer bleed at 2 weeks. Total RNA was extracted from unfractionated whole blood. Sequencing was carried out using whole blood. This TCR came from a male donor in good health. Some clones in this sample may be carry-over from other donors' samples. The rearrangement uses TRBV2 and TRBJ2-7; 7 nucleotides align to TRBD1. CDR3 residues: CASTRDRDYEQYF. The CDR3 bases are TGTGCCAGCACCCGGGACAGAGACTACGAGCAGTACTTC.